This entry features one T cell receptor beta chain sequence. The antigen is not known. Profiling relied on immunoSEQ multiplex PCR, and the TCRdb table lists in-frame clones only, not all of them. The sample carries 80,000 or so clones, under 80% recorded once. This specimen comes from a study of memory CD4+ T cells and cytomegalovirus serostatus. Findings and limits, study-wide: Each of fewer than 80 CMV-associated TCRbeta sequences occurred in one to five individuals.

The CDR3 contains 14 residues. Trimming cost V 5 bases and J 4 bases; bases outside gene matches: 7. Germline loops: CDR1 MNHNS, CDR2 SASEGT. Single viable CD3+CD4+CD8-CD45RO+ cells were sorted as the memory CD4+ T cells. The receptor was derived from an adult in good health and CMV-seropositive. Specimen: memory CD4+ T cells from blood. The chain carries TRBV6-1 and TRBJ1-2; 7 nucleotides align to TRBD1. As DNA, the CDR3 is TGTGCCAGCAGTAAAGACAGGGCCCCCTATGGCTACACCTTC. Protein sequence: CASSKDRAPYGYTF.